This note documents a single T cell receptor (beta chain) sequence. In the study's own analysis: Reference gene primer amplification in the assay estimated nucleated cell counts. Repertoires were generated with immunoSEQ multiplex PCR, while TCRdb's copy carries only in-frame clones and drops some. V and J calls and clone size are as listed in that table; D and trimming were resolved from the DNA. The sample holds 95,000 to 110,000 clones, approximately 84% seen once. These data originate in a study of blood T cell repertoires in COVID-19. Study overall: Material from acute and convalescent COVID-19 was sourced from the United States, Italy and Spain. PBMCs, B-cell-depleted T cells, or T cells were the source of the cDNA or gDNA that made up the material.

The CDR3 is 13 residues long. Germline V gene lookup returns CDR1 SNHLY and CDR2 FYNNEI. V was trimmed by 2 bases and J by 7 bases, leaving 10 bases between them. This clonotype was obtained from a man between 60 and 75 years old with acute or convalescent COVID-19. Input material: peripheral blood. The rearrangement joins TRBV2 to TRBJ2-3, with D perhaps TRBD1 (5 bases). DNA for the CDR3: TGTGCCAGCAGTGAACTTCAGGGATATACGCAGTATTTT. Translating it yields CASSELQGYTQYF.